A selection of T cell receptor beta chains follows, all from one sample in a study of blood T cell repertoires in COVID-19. The repertoire was sequenced with immunoSEQ multiplex PCR; TCRdb's copy has only in-frame clones and lacks some. The sample yields about 140,000 clones, 65% to 80% seen once. The material sequenced was peripheral blood. These receptors originate from a man of 80 years or more with acute or convalescent COVID-19. Each CDR3 is given with its conserved first and last residue. D genes are given only for firm matches. Not all rows give a size; the values are once, few, many and, for expanded clones, a class.

v_gene: TRBV5-1; j_gene: TRBJ2-5; d_gene: .; abundance: .; CDR3aa: CASSLGAGRRDQETQYF; CDR3nt: TGCGCCAGCAGCTTGGGGGCGGGGCGCCGGGATCAAGAGACCCAGTACTTC
v_gene: TRBV5-1; j_gene: TRBJ1-2; d_gene: TRBD1; abundance: .; CDR3aa: CASSLEDRGEYGYTF; CDR3nt: TGCGCCAGCAGCTTGGAGGACAGGGGGGAATATGGCTACACCTTC
v_gene: TRBV12-3/TRBV12-4; j_gene: TRBJ1-5; d_gene: .; abundance: .; CDR3aa: CASTDSYQPQHF; CDR3nt: TGTGCCAGCACTGACAGTTATCAGCCCCAGCATTTT
v_gene: TRBV7-2; j_gene: TRBJ2-7; d_gene: .; abundance: .; CDR3aa: CASSLHRSGYEQYF; CDR3nt: TGTGCCAGCAGCTTACACAGGTCTGGCTACGAGCAGTACTTC
v_gene: TRBV6-5; j_gene: TRBJ1-1; d_gene: TRBD1; abundance: .; CDR3aa: CASSRAGGTEAFF; CDR3nt: TGTGCCAGCAGTAGAGCAGGGGGCACTGAAGCTTTCTTT
v_gene: TRBV5-1; j_gene: TRBJ1-1; d_gene: .; abundance: .; CDR3aa: CASSLGSQNTEAFF; CDR3nt: TGCGCCAGCAGCTTAGGGAGTCAAAACACTGAAGCTTTCTTT
v_gene: TRBV7-2; j_gene: TRBJ2-5; d_gene: TRBD2; abundance: .; CDR3aa: CASSPGLAGGKETQYF; CDR3nt: TGTGCCAGCAGCCCGGGACTAGCGGGGGGGAAAGAGACCCAGTACTTC
v_gene: TRBV24-1; j_gene: TRBJ1-2; d_gene: TRBD1; abundance: few; CDR3aa: CATSDPLGTGANYGYTF; CDR3nt: TGTGCCACCAGTGACCCTCTAGGGACAGGAGCTAACTATGGCTACACCTTC
v_gene: TRBV11-3; j_gene: TRBJ2-1; d_gene: TRBD2; abundance: few; CDR3aa: CASSGLAGGGEQFF; CDR3nt: TGTGCCAGCAGCGGACTAGCGGGGGGAGGGGAGCAGTTCTTC
v_gene: TRBV12-3/TRBV12-4; j_gene: TRBJ1-2; d_gene: TRBD1; abundance: .; CDR3aa: CASSSQGVKGYTF; CDR3nt: TGTGCCAGCAGTTCGCAGGGGGTTAAGGGCTACACCTTC
v_gene: TRBV19; j_gene: TRBJ1-1; d_gene: TRBD1; abundance: .; CDR3aa: CASTTGGTGVIMNTEAFF; CDR3nt: TGTGCCAGTACCACAGGGGGGACAGGAGTAATTATGAACACTGAAGCTTTCTTT
v_gene: TRBV14; j_gene: TRBJ2-5; d_gene: .; abundance: .; CDR3aa: CASSATNRETQYF; CDR3nt: TGTGCCAGCAGCGCAACTAACCGAGAGACCCAGTACTTC
v_gene: TRBV6-4; j_gene: TRBJ1-1; d_gene: .; abundance: .; CDR3aa: CASSDPSGGQDTEAFF; CDR3nt: TGTGCCAGCAGTGACCCGAGCGGGGGGCAGGACACTGAAGCTTTCTTT
v_gene: TRBV5-4; j_gene: TRBJ2-4; d_gene: .; abundance: .; CDR3aa: CASSKDSSAKNIQYF; CDR3nt: TGTGCCAGCAGCAAGGACAGCTCGGCCAAAAACATTCAGTACTTC
v_gene: TRBV6-2/TRBV6-3; j_gene: TRBJ1-6; d_gene: TRBD1; abundance: few; CDR3aa: CASSYGTALHLHF; CDR3nt: TGTGCCAGCAGTTACGGGACAGCTTTGCACCTCCACTTT
v_gene: TRBV5-1; j_gene: TRBJ2-7; d_gene: TRBD2; abundance: once; CDR3aa: CASSTRGADYEQYF; CDR3nt: TGCGCCAGCAGCACGCGGGGGGCAGACTACGAGCAGTACTTC
v_gene: TRBV7-9; j_gene: TRBJ2-1; d_gene: TRBD2; abundance: .; CDR3aa: CASSSQRGRDYNEQFF; CDR3nt: TGTGCCAGCAGCTCCCAGCGGGGGAGGGACTACAATGAGCAGTTCTTC
v_gene: TRBV28; j_gene: TRBJ2-2; d_gene: TRBD1; abundance: .; CDR3aa: CASSSSRTGGYTGELFF; CDR3nt: TGTGCCAGCAGTTCCTCCCGGACAGGGGGCTATACCGGGGAGCTGTTTTTT
v_gene: TRBV4-3; j_gene: TRBJ2-2; d_gene: TRBD2; abundance: .; CDR3aa: CASSQGSGAGELFF; CDR3nt: TGCGCCAGCAGCCAAGGTAGCGGGGCCGGGGAGCTGTTTTTT
v_gene: TRBV12-5; j_gene: TRBJ2-3; d_gene: TRBD2; abundance: .; CDR3aa: CASSGGWTDTQYF; CDR3nt: TGTGCTAGCAGCGGGGGGTGGACAGATACGCAGTATTTT
v_gene: TRBV20-1; j_gene: TRBJ2-2; d_gene: TRBD2; abundance: .; CDR3aa: CSASFLAGGNTGELFF; CDR3nt: TGCAGTGCTAGTTTCCTAGCGGGGGGAAACACCGGGGAGCTGTTTTTT
v_gene: TRBV5-6; j_gene: TRBJ1-3; d_gene: .; abundance: .; CDR3aa: CASSHPMGGIALGNTIYF; CDR3nt: TGTGCCAGCAGCCACCCGATGGGGGGGATTGCTCTCGGAAACACCATATATTTT
v_gene: TRBV7-9; j_gene: TRBJ2-5; d_gene: TRBD1; abundance: once; CDR3aa: CASSSGQGGYQETQYF; CDR3nt: TGTGCCAGCAGCTCTGGACAGGGCGGGTACCAAGAGACCCAGTACTTC
v_gene: TRBV5-4; j_gene: TRBJ2-5; d_gene: TRBD1; abundance: .; CDR3aa: CASSRDSLGETQYF; CDR3nt: TGTGCCAGCAGCAGGGACAGCCTGGGGGAGACCCAGTACTTC
v_gene: TRBV27; j_gene: TRBJ2-5; d_gene: .; abundance: .; CDR3aa: CASSLPPPGFQETQYF; CDR3nt: TGTGCCAGCAGTCTCCCCCCCCCGGGATTCCAAGAGACCCAGTACTTC
v_gene: TRBV24-1; j_gene: TRBJ1-5; d_gene: .; abundance: .; CDR3aa: CATSGSGGLGNQPQHF; CDR3nt: TGTGCCACCAGTGGCTCGGGGGGGTTAGGCAATCAGCCCCAGCATTTT
v_gene: TRBV29-1; j_gene: TRBJ1-1; d_gene: TRBD1; abundance: .; CDR3aa: CSATGEYEAFF; CDR3nt: TGCAGCGCCACAGGGGAATATGAAGCTTTCTTT
v_gene: TRBV6-4; j_gene: TRBJ1-2; d_gene: .; abundance: .; CDR3aa: CASRNSGANTF; CDR3nt: TGTGCCAGCAGGAATTCAGGGGCAAACACCTTC
v_gene: TRBV5-1; j_gene: TRBJ1-1; d_gene: TRBD1; abundance: .; CDR3aa: CASSLAGSRQGGTEAFF; CDR3nt: TGCGCCAGCAGCTTGGCGGGTTCTCGACAGGGTGGCACTGAAGCTTTCTTT
v_gene: TRBV4-3; j_gene: TRBJ2-2; d_gene: TRBD1; abundance: .; CDR3aa: CASSQDRGIDTGELFF; CDR3nt: TGCGCCAGCAGCCAAGACAGGGGGATAGACACCGGGGAGCTGTTTTTT
v_gene: TRBV7-2; j_gene: TRBJ1-5; d_gene: TRBD1; abundance: .; CDR3aa: CASSPNRGLGQPQHF; CDR3nt: TGTGCCAGCAGCCCTAACAGGGGGCTGGGACAGCCCCAGCATTTT
v_gene: TRBV2; j_gene: TRBJ1-3; d_gene: .; abundance: .; CDR3aa: CASRVERHTIYF; CDR3nt: TGTGCCAGCAGGGTCGAGCGTCACACCATATATTTT
v_gene: TRBV4-1; j_gene: TRBJ2-5; d_gene: .; abundance: .; CDR3aa: CASSPLYSPWSQYF; CDR3nt: TGCGCCAGCAGCCCTCTCTACAGTCCTTGGTCCCAGTACTTC
v_gene: TRBV6-5; j_gene: TRBJ2-1; d_gene: TRBD2; abundance: .; CDR3aa: CASRRGNEQFF; CDR3nt: TGTGCCAGCAGGCGGGGGAATGAGCAGTTCTTC
v_gene: TRBV7-9; j_gene: TRBJ2-7; d_gene: TRBD2; abundance: .; CDR3aa: CASSLGEGRSSYEQYF; CDR3nt: TGTGCCAGCAGCTTAGGGGAGGGCAGGAGCTCCTACGAGCAGTACTTC
v_gene: TRBV14; j_gene: TRBJ2-7; d_gene: .; abundance: .; CDR3aa: CASSQDPASGEQYF; CDR3nt: TGTGCCAGCAGCCAAGATCCGGCGTCGGGCGAGCAGTACTTC
v_gene: TRBV3-1/TRBV3-2; j_gene: TRBJ1-2; d_gene: .; abundance: once; CDR3aa: CASSQDWAVGGYTF; CDR3nt: TGTGCCAGCAGCCAAGATTGGGCAGTAGGTGGCTACACCTTC
v_gene: TRBV7-3; j_gene: TRBJ1-1; d_gene: .; abundance: few; CDR3aa: CASSLTRQAVAFF; CDR3nt: TGTGCCAGCAGCTTAACAAGACAGGCCGTAGCTTTCTTT
v_gene: TRBV4-3; j_gene: TRBJ1-2; d_gene: .; abundance: once; CDR3aa: CASSQDRPSAGRRYGYTF; CDR3nt: TGCGCCAGCAGCCAAGATCGGCCGTCGGCAGGGCGTCGGTATGGCTACACCTTC
v_gene: TRBV19; j_gene: TRBJ1-6; d_gene: .; abundance: .; CDR3aa: CASSPQRNSPLHF; CDR3nt: TGTGCCAGTAGTCCACAGAGAAACTCACCCCTCCACTTT
v_gene: TRBV30; j_gene: TRBJ1-4; d_gene: .; abundance: .; CDR3aa: CAQKRVGTNEKLFF; CDR3nt: TGTGCCCAAAAACGGGTCGGGACTAATGAAAAACTGTTTTTT
v_gene: TRBV7-9; j_gene: TRBJ1-6; d_gene: TRBD1; abundance: once; CDR3aa: CASGTGGFNNSPLHF; CDR3nt: TGTGCCAGCGGGACAGGGGGCTTCAATAATTCACCCCTCCACTTT
v_gene: TRBV6-5; j_gene: TRBJ2-5; d_gene: .; abundance: .; CDR3aa: CASSPFRGQETQYF; CDR3nt: TGTGCCAGCAGCCCCTTCCGGGGGCAAGAGACCCAGTACTTC
v_gene: TRBV7-3; j_gene: TRBJ2-1; d_gene: .; abundance: .; CDR3aa: CASSLSLANSYNEQFF; CDR3nt: TGTGCCAGCAGCTTAAGTCTAGCGAACTCCTACAATGAGCAGTTCTTC
v_gene: TRBV6-2/TRBV6-3; j_gene: TRBJ2-7; d_gene: TRBD1; abundance: .; CDR3aa: CASSGQGFEQYF; CDR3nt: TGTGCCAGCAGTGGACAGGGGTTCGAGCAGTACTTC
v_gene: TRBV28; j_gene: TRBJ1-6; d_gene: TRBD1; abundance: .; CDR3aa: CASSPRQGYNSPLHF; CDR3nt: TGTGCCAGCAGTCCCAGACAGGGATATAATTCACCCCTCCACTTT
v_gene: TRBV11-1; j_gene: TRBJ2-2; d_gene: .; abundance: .; CDR3aa: CASSLSRANTGELFF; CDR3nt: TGTGCCAGCAGCTTATCGCGGGCGAACACCGGGGAGCTGTTTTTT
v_gene: TRBV5-5; j_gene: TRBJ2-7; d_gene: TRBD2; abundance: once; CDR3aa: CASSLGLAGYSYEQYF; CDR3nt: TGTGCCAGCAGCTTGGGACTAGCGGGGTATTCCTACGAGCAGTACTTC
v_gene: TRBV6-6; j_gene: TRBJ2-3; d_gene: .; abundance: .; CDR3aa: CASSYGTAYTQYF; CDR3nt: TGTGCCAGCAGTTACGGCACAGCCTATACGCAGTATTTT
v_gene: TRBV6-6; j_gene: TRBJ2-5; d_gene: TRBD2; abundance: .; CDR3aa: CASTGGTQETQYF; CDR3nt: TGTGCCAGCACGGGGGGGACCCAAGAGACCCAGTACTTC
v_gene: TRBV28; j_gene: TRBJ2-7; d_gene: .; abundance: .; CDR3aa: CASTRGQQQYF; CDR3nt: TGTGCCAGCACTCGTGGGCAGCAGCAGTACTTC
v_gene: TRBV3-1/TRBV3-2; j_gene: TRBJ2-1; d_gene: .; abundance: .; CDR3aa: CASSQQIESEQFF; CDR3nt: TGTGCCAGCAGCCAACAAATTGAGAGTGAGCAGTTCTTC
v_gene: TRBV6-5; j_gene: TRBJ2-7; d_gene: TRBD1; abundance: .; CDR3aa: CASSYETGASYEQYF; CDR3nt: TGTGCCAGCAGTTACGAGACAGGGGCTTCCTACGAGCAGTACTTC
v_gene: TRBV30; j_gene: TRBJ1-4; d_gene: .; abundance: .; CDR3aa: CAWTSGTNEKLFF; CDR3nt: TGTGCCTGGACCTCCGGGACTAATGAAAAACTGTTTTTT
v_gene: TRBV7-2; j_gene: TRBJ1-3; d_gene: .; abundance: .; CDR3aa: CASSFYNSGNTIYF; CDR3nt: TGTGCCAGCAGCTTTTATAACTCTGGAAACACCATATATTTT